Ten or more counts support the clone carrying this T cell receptor beta chain. Its antigen is as yet unknown. The sample originates from a study of response to subunit inactivated influenza vaccine. TCRdb processed the RT-PCR reads anew with MiXCR; each CDR3 protein has one entry. The sample includes approximately 520,000 distinct CDR3 sequences, 15% to 20% of them seen just once. Overall study results and limits: The authors proposed limited new T cell recruitment per seasonal influenza vaccination.

The CDR3 is made up of 14 amino acids. The germline CDR1 and CDR2 sequences are MDHEN and SYDVKM. V was cut by 3 bases and J by 5 bases, with 13 bases left in between. The source was CD4+ T cells sorted from PBMCs, collected around 25 months after vaccination. The rearrangement links TRBV28 to TRBJ2-5, with D perhaps matching TRBD2 (5 bases). The receptor was derived from a man aged 45-69 years who received an inactivated influenza vaccine. DNA for the CDR3: TGTGCCAGCAGTTTGTGGGCAAGGAGGGAGACCCAGTACTTC. Protein: CASSLWARRETQYF. Combining the CDR3 with reference TRBV28 and TRBJ2-5 gives the whole variable domain DVKVTQSSRYLVKRTGEKVFLECVQDMDHENMFWYRQDPGLGLRLIYFSYDVKMKEKGDIPEGYSVSREKKERFSLILESASTNQTSMYLCASSLWARRETQYFGPGTRLLVL.